The source of this TCR beta chain is a study of Ad26.COV2.S vaccination and SARS-CoV-2 variants. Assay: immunoSEQ multiplex PCR; the TCRdb copy retains only in-frame clones and omits some. This sample has around 170,000 clones, with roughly 87% found just once. This CDR3 contains 18 residues. The germline V gene encodes CDR1 KGHSH and CDR2 LQKENI. With V trimmed by 0 bases and J by 2 bases, 12 bases remained unmatched. The receptor's source is a human donor who had recovered from COVID-19. The sample was peripheral blood, taken after recovery from COVID-19. This rearrangement joins TRBV18 to TRBJ2-7; 8 bases agree with TRBD2. CDR3 amino acids: CASSPPGIAGSGAYEQYF. In DNA, the CDR3 is TGTGCCAGCTCACCACCGGGAATAGCGGGGTCGGGGGCCTACGAGCAGTACTTC.